The rows below give T cell receptor beta chains drawn from one sample of a study of spatial heterogeneity in lung cancer. TCRdb itself ran the 5' RACE reads through MiXCR, one entry per CDR3 protein. This table holds about 120,000 distinct CDR3 sequences, about 12% found once. The sequences come from PBMCs, collected at follow-up. Receptors originate from a male donor with early-stage non-small cell lung cancer. Both conserved end residues are part of each CDR3. Each record gives: D gene, V gene, clone size, J gene, CDR3 protein, CDR3 DNA. D genes are given only for firm matches. Only part of the rows carry a size: once, few, many, or a class if the clone is expanded.

TRBD1	TRBV7-9	many	TRBJ2-1	CADSEGALDEQFF	TGTGCCGACTCCGAGGGGGCCCTGGATGAGCAGTTCTTC
NA	TRBV19	many	TRBJ1-5	CASSIDQFRGSFNQPQHF	TGTGCCAGTAGTATAGATCAATTTCGGGGCAGCTTCAATCAGCCCCAGCATTTT
NA	TRBV9	NA	TRBJ1-5	CASSVDWGAQPQHF	TGTGCCAGCAGCGTAGATTGGGGGGCCCAGCCCCAGCATTTT
TRBD2	TRBV20-1	many	TRBJ2-1	CSARDRGGSNEQFF	TGCAGTGCTAGAGATCGGGGGGGCTCCAATGAGCAGTTCTTC
NA	TRBV2	NA	TRBJ2-7	CASNPGFSYEQYF	TGTGCCAGCAATCCCGGGTTCTCCTACGAGCAGTACTTC
NA	TRBV4-1	few	TRBJ2-5	CASSPGDRTQETQYF	TGCGCCAGCAGCCCCGGAGACAGAACCCAAGAGACCCAGTACTTC
NA	TRBV2	NA	TRBJ2-7	CASRLGTTSSYEQYF	TGTGCCAGCAGGTTAGGGACAACTAGCTCCTACGAGCAGTACTTC
NA	TRBV28	many	TRBJ2-7	CASEDTSYEQYF	TGTGCCAGTGAGGACACCTCCTACGAGCAGTACTTC
NA	TRBV24-1	NA	TRBJ2-2	CATGRTVNTGELFF	TGTGCCACGGGTCGGACAGTGAACACCGGGGAGCTGTTTTTT
NA	TRBV25-1	NA	TRBJ2-3	CASGDGGTDTQYF	TGTGCCAGCGGCGACGGGGGCACAGATACGCAGTATTTT
NA	TRBV11-2	many	TRBJ2-6	CASNQPGANVLTF	TGTGCCAGTAACCAGCCAGGGGCCAACGTCCTGACTTTC
NA	TRBV7-2	NA	TRBJ2-5	CASSLNRAQYQETQYF	TGTGCCAGCAGCTTAAATAGGGCGCAGTACCAAGAGACCCAGTACTTC
NA	TRBV14	many	TRBJ2-3	CASSQEGTWFPDTQYF	TGTGCCAGCAGCCAAGAAGGTACCTGGTTCCCAGATACGCAGTATTTT
NA	TRBV18	few	TRBJ2-2	CASSPPSGIIGELFF	TGTGCCAGCTCACCACCATCCGGGATAATCGGGGAGCTGTTTTTT
TRBD1	TRBV2	few	TRBJ1-6	CASNTQGGSNSPLHF	TGTGCCAGCAACACTCAGGGGGGGTCTAATTCACCCCTCCACTTT
TRBD2	TRBV5-1	NA	TRBJ2-3	CASSTTLRGSGGRTDTQYF	TGCGCCAGCAGCACGACCCTCCGAGGGAGCGGGGGCCGCACAGATACGCAGTATTTT
NA	TRBV28	once	TRBJ1-2	CASTLGGLNYGYTF	TGTGCCAGCACCCTTGGCGGTCTTAACTATGGCTACACCTTC
NA	TRBV4-1	many	TRBJ1-6	CASNQGGANNSPLHF	TGCGCCAGCAACCAGGGAGGGGCCAATAATTCACCCCTCCACTTT
NA	TRBV4-2	many	TRBJ2-1	CASSPDSSSYNEQFF	TGTGCCAGCAGCCCGGACTCGAGCTCCTACAATGAGCAGTTCTTC
TRBD1	TRBV6-1	many	TRBJ1-2	CASNLDRGNGYTF	TGTGCCAGCAACTTGGACAGGGGTAATGGCTACACCTTC
TRBD1	TRBV20-1	NA	TRBJ1-2	CSARSRDRANTRYTF	TGCAGTGCTAGGTCCCGGGACAGGGCTAATACCCGCTACACCTTC
NA	TRBV6-2/TRBV6-3	NA	TRBJ1-1	CASSYARANTEAFF	TGTGCCAGCAGTTACGCCCGGGCGAACACTGAAGCTTTCTTT
NA	TRBV12-3/TRBV12-4	NA	TRBJ2-7	CASSLVWDSRGEQYF	TGTGCCAGCAGTTTAGTCTGGGATAGTCGGGGCGAGCAGTACTTC
NA	TRBV20-1	many	TRBJ1-2	CSAPTMGPSYGYTF	TGCAGTGCGCCAACTATGGGGCCAAGCTATGGCTACACCTTC
TRBD1	TRBV29-1	many	TRBJ2-7	CSVGPTGVPYEQYF	TGCAGCGTTGGCCCCACAGGGGTACCCTACGAGCAGTACTTC
NA	TRBV7-6	few	TRBJ1-1	CASSLIRGEAFF	TGTGCCAGCAGCTTAATCCGTGGAGAGGCTTTCTTT
NA	TRBV6-5	many	TRBJ1-1	CASSYSSGANTEAFF	TGTGCCAGCAGTTACTCATCGGGGGCTAACACTGAAGCTTTCTTT
NA	TRBV5-1	NA	TRBJ1-1	CASSQRANTEAFF	TGCGCCAGCAGCCAGAGGGCGAACACTGAAGCTTTCTTT
TRBD2	TRBV7-6	few	TRBJ2-7	CASSPLGSGRSYEQYF	TGTGCCAGCAGCCCCCTCGGAAGCGGGAGATCCTACGAGCAGTACTTC
TRBD1	TRBV12-5	few	TRBJ1-1	CASRRQGLENTEAFF	TGTGCTAGCCGAAGACAGGGGCTTGAGAACACTGAAGCTTTCTTT
NA	TRBV6-5	NA	TRBJ2-3	CASKGTSTDTQYF	TGTGCCAGCAAGGGCACTAGCACAGATACGCAGTATTTT
TRBD1	TRBV20-1	once	TRBJ1-3	CSARPSGQTIRSGNTIYF	TGCAGTGCTAGACCCTCGGGACAGACTATTCGCTCTGGAAACACCATATATTTT
NA	TRBV5-6	few	TRBJ1-5	CASSNNRVFGNQPQHF	TGTGCCAGCAGCAACAACAGGGTCTTTGGCAATCAGCCCCAGCATTTT
NA	TRBV11-2	few	TRBJ2-2	CASSSGRSGELFF	TGTGCCAGCAGCTCAGGGAGGTCCGGGGAGCTGTTTTTT
NA	TRBV4-2	few	TRBJ2-5	CASSQGQEETQYF	TGTGCCAGCAGCCAAGGCCAGGAAGAGACCCAGTACTTC
TRBD1	TRBV2	few	TRBJ1-4	CASSEGTGYNEKLFF	TGTGCCAGCAGTGAGGGGACAGGATATAATGAAAAACTGTTTTTT
NA	TRBV28	NA	TRBJ2-7	CASSSPGGHSYEQYF	TGTGCCAGCAGCTCCCCCGGCGGACACTCCTACGAGCAGTACTTC
NA	TRBV11-2	NA	TRBJ2-1	CASSLARGPGYNEQFF	TGTGCCAGCAGCTTAGCGCGCGGGCCCGGCTACAATGAGCAGTTCTTC
TRBD1	TRBV5-1	NA	TRBJ2-5	CASSLTLDRQETQYF	TGCGCCAGCAGCTTGACCTTGGACAGGCAAGAGACCCAGTACTTC
TRBD1	TRBV12-3/TRBV12-4	few	TRBJ2-7	CASSNRGSKSYEQYF	TGTGCCAGCAGTAACAGGGGTTCAAAGTCCTACGAGCAGTACTTC
NA	TRBV3-1	NA	TRBJ1-2	CASSPGANNYGYTF	TGTGCCAGCAGCCCAGGGGCCAACAACTATGGCTACACCTTC
NA	TRBV7-9	many	TRBJ2-5	CASSFQETQYF	TGTGCCAGCAGCTTTCAAGAGACCCAGTACTTC
NA	TRBV12-3/TRBV12-4	NA	TRBJ1-3	CASRHIRWGLAIYF	TGTGCCAGCAGACATATTAGGTGGGGGTTAGCCATATATTTT
NA	TRBV20-1	few	TRBJ1-5	CSARDGSGRQPQHF	TGCAGTGCTAGAGATGGATCAGGGAGGCAGCCCCAGCATTTT
TRBD1	TRBV28	medium-sized	TRBJ2-6	CASSPLDRNSGANVLTF	TGTGCCAGCAGCCCCCTGGACAGGAACTCTGGGGCCAACGTCCTGACTTTC
TRBD1	TRBV4-3	NA	TRBJ1-4	CASSHGDSTTNEKLFF	TGCGCCAGCAGCCATGGGGACAGTACAACTAATGAAAAACTGTTTTTT
NA	TRBV7-3	few	TRBJ2-2	CASSLMAPGAGTGELFF	TGTGCCAGCAGCTTAATGGCGCCGGGGGCGGGCACCGGGGAGCTGTTTTTT
TRBD1	TRBV3-1	few	TRBJ1-5	CASSQLQGNQPQHF	TGTGCCAGCAGCCAATTACAGGGGAATCAGCCCCAGCATTTT
NA	TRBV29-1	few	TRBJ2-4	CSVAQGKNIQYF	TGCAGCGTTGCGCAGGGGAAAAACATTCAGTACTTC
NA	TRBV6-1	few	TRBJ2-4	CASSDPYGGLAKNIQYF	TGTGCCAGCAGTGACCCCTACGGGGGCTTAGCCAAAAACATTCAGTACTTC
NA	TRBV13	NA	TRBJ1-1	CASSEEGHPNTEAFF	TGTGCCAGCAGCGAAGAAGGACATCCGAACACTGAAGCTTTCTTT
TRBD2	TRBV6-6	NA	TRBJ2-1	CASSYLRGGDEQFF	TGTGCCAGCAGTTATTTGCGGGGGGGAGATGAGCAGTTCTTC
TRBD1	TRBV28	NA	TRBJ2-7	CASTSDREVPEQYF	TGTGCCAGCACCTCAGACAGGGAAGTACCCGAGCAGTACTTC
NA	TRBV11-2	few	TRBJ2-7	CASSSYRHKGSYEQYF	TGTGCCAGCAGCTCATACAGGCATAAGGGGTCCTACGAGCAGTACTTC